These T cell receptor beta chains were read from a single sample in a study of cytomegalovirus exposure and HLA in healthy donors. Some clones are missing from TCRdb's copy, which holds only in-frame ones; the method was immunoSEQ multiplex PCR. The sample has more than 85,000 clones, 76% seen once. Sequencing was done on a sample of PBMCs. These receptors all stem from a man aged 35 to 55 in good health and CMV-seropositive. Each CDR3 is given with its conserved first and last residue. A D gene is named only where the DNA matches it firmly. The listing skips clone size in some rows; elsewhere it reads once, few, many or a size class.

V gene	J gene	D gene	clone size	CDR3 DNA	CDR3 protein
TRBV2	TRBJ2-7	.	few	TGTGCCAGCAGTGAACGAGGAACCGTCTACGAGCAGTACTTC	CASSERGTVYEQYF
TRBV30	TRBJ1-5	TRBD1	.	TGTGCCTGGAGTGTGACAGGGGGAGCTCAGCCCCAGCATTTT	CAWSVTGGAQPQHF
TRBV5-4	TRBJ2-3	.	.	TGTGCCAGCAGCTTGGGTGGCGGGGAGTCAGATACGCAGTATTTT	CASSLGGGESDTQYF
TRBV2	TRBJ1-3	TRBD1	.	TGTGCCAGCAGGAGGGACAGCGGAAACACCATATATTTT	CASRRDSGNTIYF
TRBV5-4	TRBJ2-5	.	.	TGTGCCAGCAGCGAAAACCTATGGTGGCCGGGGGTTGTGGAGACCCAGTACTTC	CASSENLWWPGVVETQYF
TRBV7-3	TRBJ2-1	.	.	TGTGCCAGCAGCTTGGGTTTGGCCCTTAGAGGGAATGAGCAGTTCTTC	CASSLGLALRGNEQFF
TRBV19	TRBJ1-2	.	.	TGTGCCACTAGAGTAAATATCGGGGATGGAAACTATGGCTACACCTTC	CATRVNIGDGNYGYTF
TRBV29-1	TRBJ1-1	TRBD1	.	TGCAGCGCCCTAACAGGGGGCACTGAAGCTTTCTTT	CSALTGGTEAFF
TRBV10-3	TRBJ2-2	.	.	TGTGCCATCAGTGAGTCGACTAGCGGGGAGCTGTTTTTT	CAISESTSGELFF
TRBV5-1	TRBJ2-3	.	.	TGCGCCAGCAGTCCCACCCCAAATTCGGACTATTCAGATACGCAGTATTTT	CASSPTPNSDYSDTQYF
TRBV11-3	TRBJ2-5	.	.	TGTGCCAGCAGCTCAATGACAGGCAGGGGCGGGGAGACCCAGTACTTC	CASSSMTGRGGETQYF
TRBV7-2	TRBJ2-2	TRBD2	.	TGTGCCAGCAGCCGCCAGGGACTAGCGAACACCGGGGAGCTGTTTTTT	CASSRQGLANTGELFF
TRBV15	TRBJ2-7	TRBD1	few	TGTGCCACCAGCTCCCGACAGGGGAGCTCCTACGAGCAGTACTTC	CATSSRQGSSYEQYF
TRBV13	TRBJ2-5	TRBD1	.	TGTGCCAGCAGCGGGACAGGGATCGAGACCCAGTACTTC	CASSGTGIETQYF
TRBV7-2	TRBJ2-1	.	.	TGTGCCAGCAGCACAGGACCGTGGGTTTACAATGAGCAGTTCTTC	CASSTGPWVYNEQFF
TRBV18	TRBJ1-1	TRBD1	.	TGTGCCAGCTCCCCCTCGACAGGGGGCCAGGGCACTGAAGCTTTCTTT	CASSPSTGGQGTEAFF
TRBV6-5	TRBJ2-7	.	once	TGTGCCAGCAGTTACTACAGGGAAAGGGAGCAGTACTTC	CASSYYREREQYF
TRBV9	TRBJ2-2	TRBD2	few	TGTGCCAGCAGGCCGGGACTAGCTGGTGCCGGGGAGCTGTTTTTT	CASRPGLAGAGELFF
TRBV7-2	TRBJ2-7	.	.	TGTGCCAGCAGCGCAAGGGGGGGGGCGTCCTACGAGCAGTACTTC	CASSARGGASYEQYF
TRBV18	TRBJ1-1	.	.	TGTGCCAGCTCCGCAGGGACATTCACTGAAGCTTTCTTT	CASSAGTFTEAFF
TRBV2	TRBJ2-1	TRBD2	once	TGTGCCAGCAGGCTGGGACTAGCGGGAGACTACAATGAGCAGTTCTTC	CASRLGLAGDYNEQFF
TRBV19	TRBJ2-7	.	.	TGTGCCAGTAGGTCACAGGCCTCCTACGAGCAGTACTTC	CASRSQASYEQYF